This TCR beta chain was identified during a study of blood T cell repertoires in COVID-19. Study-level background: The samples span acute and convalescent COVID-19 from the United States, Italy and Spain. PBMCs, B-cell-depleted T cells, or T cells were the source of the cDNA or gDNA that made up the material.

In the authors' methods: Reference gene primers were amplified, and this amplification served to estimate nucleated cell counts. The data were produced by immunoSEQ multiplex PCR, yet TCRdb's version contains in-frame clones alone and is incomplete. The V and J calls and clone size were taken over from that table, and D and trimming were inferred from the DNA. The sample has tens of thousands of clones, about 80% seen once. The sample holds one count of this clone. The trim removed 5 bases at V and 7 bases at J, leaving 8 bases unmatched. CDR1 SGHAT and CDR2 FQNNGV come from the germline V gene. This CDR3 has 14 residues.

The sequence was collected from an elderly man with acute or convalescent COVID-19. The rearrangement links TRBV11-2 to TRBJ2-7, with 10 bases lining up with TRBD2. Source material: peripheral blood. CDR3 in amino acids: CASSRSGGPGEQYF. The CDR3 coding sequence is TGTGCCAGCAGCCGTAGCGGGGGGCCGGGGGAGCAGTACTTC.